Sequencing of this TCR beta chain was carried out in a study of T-cell memory formation after mild COVID-19. TCRdb passed the 5' RACE reads through MiXCR, listing each CDR3 protein once. The profile shows around 500,000 distinct CDR3 sequences, 18% of them singletons. Study results and limitations: Among clones peaking at day 37 in the second wave, SARS-CoV-2 specificity remained unconfirmed.

Germline V gives CDR1 SEHNR, CDR2 FQNEAQ (reference sequence). CDR3 size: 14 residues. V lost 11 bases and J lost 6, with 19 bases in between. Points on this clonotype: Antigen: not known.

The TCR sequence derives from an adult woman who had mild COVID-19 (a few samples of this study predate the infection). Cell type and time point are not known. The sample was PBMCs or a T cell subset sorted from them (not recorded which). The V call is TRBV7-9, the J call TRBJ2-2; D unclear. CDR3 DNA: TGTGCCGGAAACGTTCAGGCAGGAGCCGGGGAGCTGTTTTTT. Translation: CAGNVQAGAGELFF.